This T cell receptor beta chain came from a study of OX40 agonist ivuxolimab in advanced cancers. Across the whole study: Allowance was made for prior anti-PD-1, anti-PD-L1 or anti-CTLA-4 therapy, and approximately 40% had some. Of the patients, three showed partial responses, one with hepatocellular carcinoma and two with cutaneous melanoma. General study findings and limits: Within 6 weeks, CD4+ and CD8+ blood T cells expanded clonally at 0.1 to 3.0 mg/kg. Clonal expansion among partial responders at 0.1-3.0 mg/kg ranked near the lowest.

The data were produced by immunoSEQ multiplex PCR, yet TCRdb's version contains in-frame clones alone and is incomplete. The data show around 72,000 clones, approximately 85% seen once. The V gene end was trimmed by 4 bases and the J gene end by 0 bases; junction bases not matched to a gene: 6. The CDR3 sequence is 17 residues long. The germline V gene encodes CDR1 LGHNA and CDR2 YNFKEQ. A word on this clone: Its antigen is as yet unknown.

The gene calls are TRBV4-2 and TRBJ1-4, with 9 bases fitting TRBD1. The clonotype comes from an adult with an advanced solid tumor such as melanoma, head and neck, liver or kidney cancer. This specimen was CD4+ or CD8+ T cells sorted from blood, taken in a trial of the OX40 agonist ivuxolimab. DNA for the CDR3: TGTGCCAGCAGCCCGGGGACAGGGCGGGCAACTAATGAAAAACTGTTTTTT. This sequence encodes CASSPGTGRATNEKLFF.